The 29 T cell receptor beta chains reported below all come from one sample, sequenced in a study of T-cell reconstitution after alpha-beta-depleted transplantation in children. Unique molecular identifiers were incorporated into the prepared TCRbeta library. TCRdb ran MiXCR on the PCR reads and lists one entry per CDR3 protein. The table records roughly 200,000 distinct CDR3 sequences, about 8.4% of them present only once. The material was PBMCs, mostly from graft donor cells, obtained 360 days after TCRalphabeta/CD19-depleted stem cell transplant. Receptors originate from a male patient aged 2-15 years who had a stem cell transplant for acute myeloid leukemia, so the T cells may come from the graft donor.

This clonotype was seen only a few times. The genes are TRBV7-2 and TRBJ2-2; the D gene could be TRBD1 or TRBD2 (5 bases each). Deletions cut 5 bases from V and 6 bases from J, with 16 bases between. The CDR3 is made up of 15 amino acids. Germline assignment: CDR1 SGHTA and CDR2 FQGNSA. The CDR3 reads CASSEGVWGSGELFF. The CDR3 DNA is TGTGCCAGCAGCGAAGGTGTATGGGGGTCCGGGGAGCTGTTTTTT.

This clonotype was counted at least ten times. The chain employs TRBV2 and TRBJ2-5; 13 bases map to TRBD2. Trimming removed 6 bases from V and 3 bases from J; junction bases left unmatched: 4. Germline CDR1 SNHLY, CDR2 FYNNEI. This CDR3 has 15 amino acids. CDR3 in amino acids: CASRTSGGWKETQYF. The CDR3 bases are TGTGCCAGCAGGACTAGCGGGGGGTGGAAAGAGACCCAGTACTTC.

This clonotype was recorded many times. This chain links TRBV9 with TRBJ2-7; 9 bases map to TRBD1. The CDR3 spans 15 residues. Germline lookup yields CDR1 SGDLS and CDR2 YYNGEE. J gave up 5 bases and V 4 bases, and 10 bases lay outside the gene matches. The CDR3 reads CASSLTGTGLDEQYF. For the CDR3, the DNA is TGTGCCAGCAGCCTAACGGGGACAGGGCTCGACGAGCAGTACTTC.

The chain joins TRBV7-9 to TRBJ2-7; 9 bases agree with TRBD2. Germline CDR1 SEHNR, CDR2 FQNEAQ (reference sequence). V was clipped by 6 bases and J by 2 bases; unmatched bases: 11. This CDR3 region has 16 residues. This CDR3 is CASRPLAGKGPYEQYF. In DNA form, the CDR3 reads TGTGCCAGCAGGCCCCTAGCGGGAAAAGGGCCCTACGAGCAGTACTTC. The complete variable domain, with remaining parts taken from reference TRBV7-9 and TRBJ2-7, reads DTGVSQNPRHKITKRGQNVTFRCDPISEHNRLYWYRQTLGQGPEFLTYFQNEAQLEKSRLLSDRFSAERPKGSFSTLEIQRTEQGDSAMYLCASRPLAGKGPYEQYFGPGTRLTVT.

J is TRBJ2-1 and V is TRBV4-1; 9 bases are shared with TRBD2. V was clipped by 0 bases and J by 5 bases; unmatched bases: 11. The CDR3 has 18 amino acids. Germline V CDR1 and CDR2: MGHRA, YSYEKL. CDR3 in amino acids: CASSQEEEVAGVNNEQFF. In DNA form, the CDR3 reads TGCGCCAGCAGCCAAGAAGAGGAGGTAGCGGGAGTAAACAATGAGCAGTTCTTC.

On this clonotype: The junction does not match germline at one end; this may be a read error. The V gene is TRBV5-1, the J gene TRBJ2-5; TRBD2 matches 8 bases. This CDR3 spans 16 amino acids. The germline V gene encodes CDR1 SGHRS and CDR2 YFSETQ. CDR3 protein: CASSLVTGGAQETEYF. The CDR3 coding sequence is TGCGCCAGCAGCTTGGTGACGGGAGGGGCGCAGGAGACCGAGTACTTC.

This clonotype appeared many times. The chain carries TRBV6-2 or TRBV6-3 and TRBJ2-3; D may be TRBD1 (5 bases). The CDR3 sequence is 14 residues long. V lost 7 bases to trimming and J lost 5 bases, with 16 bases between them. Per germline, CDR1 MNHEY and CDR2 SVGEGT. The CDR3 spells CASKEQSREDTQYF. For the CDR3, the DNA is TGTGCCAGCAAGGAACAGTCCAGGGAAGATACGCAGTATTTT.

This clonotype was found a few times. J is TRBJ2-7 and V is TRBV5-5; D is perhaps TRBD2 (5 bases). The V and J ends lost 2 bases and 3 bases respectively, with 9 bases between them. This CDR3 contains 13 residues. CDR1 is SGHKS and CDR2 is YYEKEE in the germline V gene (reference sequence). This CDR3 is CASSFVGGYEQYV. The CDR3, as DNA: TGTGCCAGCAGCTTCGTAGGAGGCTACGAGCAGTACGTC.

This clonotype was seen a handful of times. The chain employs TRBV20-1 and TRBJ2-7; D ambiguous. Per the germline V gene, CDR1 is DFQATT and CDR2 is SNEGSKA (reference sequence). There are 12 residues in the CDR3. V was trimmed by 6 bases and J by 3 bases, leaving 12 bases between them. CDR3 in amino acids: CSARSVSYEQYV. The CDR3 DNA is TGCAGTGCCCGTTCAGTGAGCTACGAGCAGTACGTC.

A few counts support this clonotype. V and J are TRBV18 and TRBJ2-5; D not resolved. V shed 9 bases and J shed 5 bases, with 13 bases lying between them. The CDR3 sequence is 12 residues long. The germline V gene has CDR1 KGHSH and CDR2 LQKENI. Here the CDR3 reads CASKVLRETQYF. In DNA, the CDR3 is TGTGCCAGTAAGGTGTTGCGGGAGACCCAGTACTTC.

This clonotype turned up a few times. The chain is built from TRBV5-8 and TRBJ2-3; TRBD1 matches at 9 bases. The CDR3 consists of 14 residues. The V gene end was trimmed by 2 bases and the J gene end by 5 bases; junction bases not matched to a gene: 3. Per germline, CDR1 SGHTS and CDR2 YDEGEE. This chain's CDR3 is CASSLQGARDTQYF. The CDR3 DNA follows: TGTGCCAGCAGCTTACAGGGGGCGAGAGATACGCAGTATTTT.

A word on this clonotype: Relative to the germline gene, one junction end is altered; a read error may explain this. V is TRBV2 and J is TRBJ1-1, with D hard to call. CDR3 length: 13 amino acids. The V gene's germline CDR1 is SNHLY and CDR2 FYNNEI. CDR3 sequence (DNA): TGTGCCAGCAGTTCCGACATGAAGACTGAAGCTTTCTTT. Translating it yields CASSSDMKTEAFF.

This clonotype has only a few counts. V usage is TRBV2 and J usage is TRBJ2-1, with 8 bases lining up with TRBD2. The CDR3 extends over 15 amino acids. Germline V gene sequence: CDR1 SNHLY, CDR2 FYNNEI. The V gene end was trimmed by 6 bases and the J gene end by 0 bases; junction bases not matched to a gene: 4. The CDR3 region is CASRIAGSSYNEQFF. The CDR3, as DNA: TGTGCCAGCAGAATAGCGGGAAGCTCCTACAATGAGCAGTTCTTC. The whole variable domain, remainder taken from reference TRBV2 and TRBJ2-1, is EPEVTQTPSHQVTQMGQEVILRCVPISNHLYFYWYRQILGQKVEFLVSFYNNEISEKSEIFDDQFSVERPDGSNFTLKIRSTKLEDSAMYFCASRIAGSSYNEQFFGPGTRLTVL.

This clonotype appeared a few times. The chain combines TRBV13 with TRBJ1-2; D is perhaps TRBD1 (6 bases). There are 12 residues in the CDR3. CDR1 is PRHDT and CDR2 is FYEKMQ in the germline V gene (reference sequence). V was cut by 3 bases and J by 6 bases, with 8 bases left in between. CDR3 in amino acids: CASSFWGHGYTF. CDR3 DNA sequence: TGTGCCAGCAGCTTTTGGGGGCATGGCTACACCTTC.

This clonotype appeared a few times. The rearrangement joins TRBV7-9 to TRBJ2-2, with 9 bases aligning to TRBD2. The CDR3 is 17 residues long. The trim removed 5 bases at V and 5 bases at J, leaving 12 bases unmatched. Germline V CDR1 and CDR2: SEHNR, FQNEAQ (reference sequence). CDR3 coding DNA: TGTGCCAGCAGCGCCGACCTTAGCGGGAGTGGGACCGGGGAGCTGTTTTTT. Residues: CASSADLSGSGTGELFF.

This clonotype was seen only a few times. The V and J genes are TRBV6-1 and TRBJ2-2; 7 nucleotides agree with TRBD1. Germline V gene lookup returns CDR1 MNHNS and CDR2 SASEGT. V lost 2 bases to trimming and J lost 8 bases; unmatched junction nucleotides: 8. The CDR3 is made up of 15 amino acids. The CDR3 loop reads CASSERGPTSGELFF. Here the CDR3 DNA reads TGTGCCAGCAGTGAAAGGGGGCCAACCTCAGGGGAGCTGTTTTTT.

This clonotype was picked up many times. The rearrangement links TRBV5-1 to TRBJ1-1, with D tentatively TRBD1 (6 bases). CDR1 is SGHRS and CDR2 is YFSETQ in the germline V gene. V was clipped by 4 bases and J by 0 bases, with 10 bases between them. There are 14 residues in the CDR3. The CDR3 DNA is TGCGCCAGCAGCGGACAGTACATGAACACTGAAGCTTTCTTT. Its protein product is CASSGQYMNTEAFF.

The chain employs TRBV28 and TRBJ1-3, with D hard to call. Germline V lookup: CDR1 MDHEN, CDR2 SYDVKM. The CDR3 totals 16 residues. V shed 1 base and J shed 0 bases, with 10 bases lying between them. Here the CDR3 DNA reads TGTGCCAGCAGTTTATCTCCAGGATCCTCTGGAAACACCATATATTTT. Translating gives CASSLSPGSSGNTIYF.

This clonotype was counted only a few times. The CDR3 sequence is CASSQIGTAIQETQYF. In DNA, the CDR3 is TGTGCCAGCAGCCAGATCGGGACAGCGATACAAGAGACCCAGTACTTC. V gene TRBV3-1 combines with J gene TRBJ2-5, with TRBD1 matching 7 bases. Germline lookup yields CDR1 LGHDT and CDR2 YNNKEL (reference sequence). CDR3 size: 16 residues. V lost 3 bases and J lost 2; bases outside the gene matches: 9.

The chain joins TRBV2 to TRBJ2-3, with a possible D match to TRBD2 (6 bases). The germline V and J ends were trimmed by 7 bases and 2 bases, with 13 bases remaining between them. The CDR3 length is 14 residues. Germline lookup yields CDR1 SNHLY and CDR2 FYNNEI. Written as DNA, the CDR3 is TGTGCCAGCAAACGGGGGAGACCCACAGATACGCAGTATTTT. The encoded protein is CASKRGRPTDTQYF. Drawing the rest from reference TRBV2 and TRBJ2-3, the complete variable domain is EPEVTQTPSHQVTQMGQEVILRCVPISNHLYFYWYRQILGQKVEFLVSFYNNEISEKSEIFDDQFSVERPDGSNFTLKIRSTKLEDSAMYFCASKRGRPTDTQYFGPGTRLTVL.

The rearrangement uses TRBV12-3 or TRBV12-4 and TRBJ2-3; 12 bases are shared with TRBD2. Trimming took 6 bases from V and 4 from J; bases not matched to a gene: 8. This CDR3 spans 16 amino acids. The CDR3 reads CASRIQLAGGSDTQYF. The CDR3 region has the DNA TGTGCCAGCAGAATACAACTAGCGGGAGGATCAGATACGCAGTATTTT.

This clonotype has more than one count but fewer than ten. The gene calls are TRBV12-3 or TRBV12-4 and TRBJ2-2; the D gene is possibly TRBD1 (6 bases). The V gene lost 7 bases and the J gene lost 5 bases, with 17 bases spanning the gap. The CDR3 loop spans 15 amino acids. The CDR3 sequence is CASILKGHGTGELFF. The CDR3 DNA sequence: TGTGCCAGCATCCTAAAGGGACACGGTACCGGGGAGCTGTTTTTT.

The CDR3: CSAMRPDSSYEQYF. The DNA of the CDR3 is TGCAGTGCTATGAGACCCGACAGCTCCTACGAGCAGTACTTC. The chain is built from TRBV20-1 and TRBJ2-7; possible D gene TRBD1, 5 bases. The CDR3 sequence is 14 residues long. The V and J ends lost 4 bases and 0 bases respectively, with 13 bases between them. Germline CDR1 is DFQATT and CDR2 is SNEGSKA (reference sequence).

This chain links TRBV15 with TRBJ1-3; D is undetermined. The germline V and J ends were trimmed by 5 bases and 0 bases, with 14 bases remaining between them. CDR1 and CDR2 from the germline V gene are LNHNV and YYDKDF (reference sequence). The CDR3 consists of 16 residues. As DNA, the CDR3 is TGTGCCACCAGCTCCTACCGGGTCCTCTCTGGAAACACCATATATTTT. Protein sequence: CATSSYRVLSGNTIYF.

In this sample, this clonotype turned up many times. The V call is TRBV20-1, the J call TRBJ2-2; D possibly corresponds to TRBD2 (6 bases). The germline V and J ends were trimmed by 6 bases and 0 bases, with 11 bases remaining between them. The CDR3 extends over 14 amino acids. The V gene's germline CDR1 is DFQATT and CDR2 SNEGSKA (reference sequence). The CDR3 is CSASGTSNTGELFF. CDR3 sequence (DNA): TGCAGTGCCTCCGGGACTTCGAACACCGGGGAGCTGTTTTTT.

V usage is TRBV11-2 and J usage is TRBJ2-1; TRBD2 matches at 9 bases. This CDR3 region has 15 residues. V shed 2 bases, J shed 10 bases, and the junction held 9 bases outside the gene matches. Germline CDR1 reads SGHAT; CDR2 reads FQNNGV. CDR3 bases: TGTGCCAGCAGCTTATTCCTGCGGGAGGGCCTGGAGCAGTTCTTC. Protein: CASSLFLREGLEQFF.

A few counts support this clonotype. The chain uses TRBV4-2 and TRBJ1-3; D gene uncertain. CDR1 and CDR2 (germline): LGHNA, YNFKEQ. V lost 0 bases, J lost 0 bases, and 9 bases lay in between. The CDR3 contains 16 residues. The CDR3 nucleotides are TGTGCCAGCAGCCAAGAACTCGCACACTCTGGAAACACCATATATTTT. Protein: CASSQELAHSGNTIYF.

This clonotype has only a few counts. The rearrangement links TRBV29-1 to TRBJ2-2, with 14 bases aligning to TRBD2. Germline V CDR1 and CDR2: SQVTM, ANQGSEA. With V trimmed by 4 bases and J by 5 bases, 6 bases remained unmatched. This CDR3 comprises 16 residues. CDR3 loop: CSVGGTSGSGTGELFF. DNA for the CDR3: TGCAGCGTTGGTGGGACTAGCGGGAGCGGGACCGGGGAGCTGTTTTTT.

This clonotype was detected many times. The genes are TRBV6-4 and TRBJ2-1; 9 bases agree with TRBD2. The J segment lost 9 bases and the V segment lost 5 bases, leaving 8 bases of the junction unmatched. The CDR3 consists of 14 residues. Germline CDR1 reads MRHNA; CDR2 reads SNTAGT. The CDR3 reads CASSHGTSISEQFF. CDR3 nucleotides: TGTGCCAGCAGTCACGGGACTAGCATAAGTGAGCAGTTCTTC.